This T cell receptor beta chain was sequenced for a study of blood T cell repertoires in COVID-19. Study context: PBMCs, B-cell-depleted T cells, or T cells were the source of the cDNA or gDNA that made up the material.

This clone occurred once. The assay was immunoSEQ multiplex PCR, and TCRdb's table has in-frame clones only and misses some. Among around 270,000 clones listed, 80% to 90% were seen once. Germline CDR1 is MRHNA and CDR2 is SNTAGT. The J segment lost 10 bases and the V segment lost 4 bases, leaving 2 bases of the junction unmatched. This CDR3 spans 13 amino acids. The rearrangement links TRBV6-4 to TRBJ2-1, with 12 bases fitting TRBD2. The sequence was collected from a man aged 40-49 years with acute or convalescent COVID-19. The sequencing sample was made of peripheral blood. In nucleotides, the CDR3 is TGTGCCAGCAGTGCGACTAGCGGGGGAGAGCAGTTCTTC. Translating gives CASSATSGGEQFF.